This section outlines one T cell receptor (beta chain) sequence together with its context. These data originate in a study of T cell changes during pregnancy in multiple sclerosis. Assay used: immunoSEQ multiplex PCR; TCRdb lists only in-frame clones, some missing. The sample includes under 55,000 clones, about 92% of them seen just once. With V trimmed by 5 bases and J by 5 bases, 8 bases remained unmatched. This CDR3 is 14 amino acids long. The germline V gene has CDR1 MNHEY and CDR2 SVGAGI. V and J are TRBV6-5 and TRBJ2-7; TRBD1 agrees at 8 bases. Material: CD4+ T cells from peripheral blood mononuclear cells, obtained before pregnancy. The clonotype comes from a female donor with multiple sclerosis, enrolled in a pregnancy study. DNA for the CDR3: TGTGCCAGCAGTCCGCGGACAGGGTTCCACGAGCAGTACTTC. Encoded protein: CASSPRTGFHEQYF.